These 3 T cell receptor beta chains came from one sample sequenced in a study of shared clonotypes between healthy human individuals. Naive CD8 isolation took CD45RO-negative cells positively selected for CCR7 and excluded terminally differentiated effector memory CD45RA+ cells. Profiling relied on immunoSEQ multiplex PCR, and the TCRdb table lists in-frame clones only, not all of them. The sample gives under 600,000 clones, roughly 98% of which show up once; less than 0.35% is in the top ten. The sequencing sample was made of naive CD8+ T cells sorted from blood. These receptors were collected from a man between 25 and 39 years old in good health.

V is TRBV30 and J is TRBJ1-5; D is uncertain. The CDR3 sequence is 14 residues long. Germline CDR1 reads GTSNPN; CDR2 reads SVGIG (reference sequence). Trimming stripped 5 bases from V and 0 bases from J, with 11 bases between. The CDR3: CAWGIQYSNQPQHF. Written as DNA, the CDR3 is TGTGCCTGGGGAATACAGTATAGCAATCAGCCCCAGCATTTT.

The rearrangement uses TRBV5-1 and TRBJ2-5; D gene unclear. The germline V gene encodes CDR1 SGHRS and CDR2 YFSETQ. V lost 5 bases and J 1 base, leaving 15 bases between the germline ends. This CDR3 spans 15 amino acids. The CDR3 DNA is TGCGCCAGCAGACAAACCCCTGGGGTCCAAGAGACCCAGTACTTC. It is translated as CASRQTPGVQETQYF.

This rearrangement joins TRBV5-1 to TRBJ1-1; D is possibly TRBD1 (5 bases). The CDR3 extends over 16 amino acids. The ends were cut back, 0 bases at V and 2 bases at J, with 14 bases in the middle. Looked up from germline, CDR1 is SGHRS and CDR2 is YFSETQ. The CDR3 reads CASSLDTTGGNTEAFF. CDR3 nucleotides: TGCGCCAGCAGCTTGGACACAACTGGGGGAAACACTGAAGCTTTCTTT.